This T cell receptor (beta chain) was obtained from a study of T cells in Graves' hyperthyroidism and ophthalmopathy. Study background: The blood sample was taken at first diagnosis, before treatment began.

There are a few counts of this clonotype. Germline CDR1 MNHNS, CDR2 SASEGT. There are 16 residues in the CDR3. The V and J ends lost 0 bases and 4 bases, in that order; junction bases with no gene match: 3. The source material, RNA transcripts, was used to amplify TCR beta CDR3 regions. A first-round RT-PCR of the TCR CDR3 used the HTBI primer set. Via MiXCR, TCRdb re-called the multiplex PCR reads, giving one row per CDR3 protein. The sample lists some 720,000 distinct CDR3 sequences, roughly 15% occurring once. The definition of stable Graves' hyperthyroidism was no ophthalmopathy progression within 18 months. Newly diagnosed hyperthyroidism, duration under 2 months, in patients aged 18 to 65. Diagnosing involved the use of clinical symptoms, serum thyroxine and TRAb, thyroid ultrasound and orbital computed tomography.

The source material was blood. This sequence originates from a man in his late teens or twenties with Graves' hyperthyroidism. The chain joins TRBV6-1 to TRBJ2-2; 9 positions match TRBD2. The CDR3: CASSEASGRFTGELFF. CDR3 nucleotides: TGTGCCAGCAGTGAAGCTAGCGGGAGATTCACCGGGGAGCTGTTTTTT.